These 25 T cell receptor beta chains originate from one sample sequenced in a study of T cell responses to AZD1222 COVID-19 vaccine. Sequencing was performed with immunoSEQ multiplex PCR; in TCRdb, only in-frame clones are kept and a portion is missing. The sample consists of some 130,000 clones, roughly 90% of them appearing once. The sample was peripheral blood, taken on day 0 of AZD1222 vaccination. These receptors came from an adult in good health.

The chain uses TRBV9 and TRBJ2-7; weak D call: TRBD1 (5 bases). Germline CDR1 reads SGDLS; CDR2 reads YYNGEE. The length of the CDR3 is 13 residues. With 2 bases removed from V and 6 bases from J, the gap between germline ends came to 12 bases. This CDR3 is CASSVTVFGEQYF. The CDR3 DNA follows: TGTGCCAGCAGCGTGACAGTTTTCGGCGAGCAGTACTTC.

The V and J genes are TRBV24-1 and TRBJ1-5, with a tentative D call TRBD1 (5 bases). Germline CDR1 is KGHDR and CDR2 is SFDVKD. V dropped 4 bases and J dropped 2 bases, with 11 bases sitting between them. This CDR3 comprises 15 residues. CDR3 nucleotide sequence: TGTGCCACCAGTGACGAGAGAGGGGGCAATCAGCCCCAGCATTTT. It is translated as CATSDERGGNQPQHF.

The chain links TRBV20-1 to TRBJ1-1; no reliable D call. This CDR3 has 12 amino acids. Trimming shortened V by 3 bases and J by 5 bases, and 10 bases separated the two germline ends. Germline V gene sequence: CDR1 DFQATT, CDR2 SNEGSKA (reference sequence). The CDR3 region is CSASSLGTEAFF. The CDR3 coding sequence is TGCAGTGCTAGTTCGTTGGGGACTGAAGCTTTCTTT.

The chain uses TRBV13 and TRBJ2-2; 13 bases line up with TRBD2. CDR3 length: 17 amino acids. J was trimmed by 8 bases and V by 5 bases; bases with no gene match: 11. Germline V gene sequence: CDR1 PRHDT, CDR2 FYEKMQ (reference sequence). The CDR3 here is CASSPGLAGAFSGELFF. CDR3 bases: TGTGCCAGCAGCCCAGGACTAGCGGGAGCCTTTTCGGGGGAGCTGTTTTTT.

This chain's CDR3 is CASSWASGTSYEQYF. DNA of the CDR3: TGCGCCAGCAGCTGGGCTAGCGGGACATCCTACGAGCAGTACTTC. This chain uses TRBV5-1 with TRBJ2-7, with 9 bases lining up with TRBD2. Trimming at V came to 3 bases and at J to 1 base, leaving 5 bases not matched to a gene. Germline CDR1 reads SGHRS; CDR2 reads YFSETQ. The CDR3 has 15 residues.

This chain links TRBV4-1 with TRBJ2-1; 9 nucleotides agree with TRBD2. V gave up 1 base and J gave up 7 bases; unmatched junction bases: 5. Per the germline V gene, CDR1 is MGHRA and CDR2 is YSYEKL. This CDR3 region has 15 residues. In DNA form, the CDR3 reads TGCGCCAGCAGCCAAGTCGGACTAGCGTTTAATGAGCAGTTCTTC. This sequence encodes CASSQVGLAFNEQFF.

V usage is TRBV7-9 and J usage is TRBJ1-2, with D maybe TRBD1 (5 bases). Germline CDR1 is SEHNR and CDR2 is FQNEAQ (reference sequence). This CDR3 region has 16 residues. The V end lost 4 bases, the J end lost 4 bases, and 19 bases lay between the germline ends. In DNA, the CDR3 is TGTGCCAGCAGCTCGTTAGGACGACAGTCCCCCTATGGCTACACCTTC. This sequence encodes CASSSLGRQSPYGYTF.

The rearrangement uses TRBV24-1 and TRBJ1-5, with D perhaps TRBD1 (6 bases). This CDR3 is built from 16 residues. Germline V gene data show CDR1 as KGHDR and CDR2 as SFDVKD. Trimming shortened V by 9 bases and J by 4 bases, and 21 bases separated the two germline ends. The CDR3 region has the DNA TGTGCCACCCAACCGGGGGGCATAGGGCCTAATCAGCCCCAGCATTTT. Translation gives CATQPGGIGPNQPQHF.

The count of this clone is one. The chain links TRBV19 to TRBJ1-5; TRBD1 is a possible D gene (6 bases). CDR1 and CDR2 from the germline V gene are LNHDA and SQIVND (reference sequence). V lost 6 bases and J 2 bases, leaving 17 bases between the germline ends. This CDR3 contains 16 residues. The CDR3 DNA reads as TGTGCCAGTAGATCGACAGGTTTTAGTGGCAATCAGCCCCAGCATTTT. This translates into CASRSTGFSGNQPQHF.

This sequence joins TRBV6-2 or TRBV6-3 and TRBJ2-1; 9 positions match TRBD2. The V gene's germline CDR1 is MNHEY and CDR2 SVGEGT. V shed 2 bases and J 1 base; nucleotides not matched to a gene: 3. The CDR3 covers 16 residues. The CDR3 spells CASSYAGLASYNEQFF. As DNA, the CDR3 is TGTGCCAGCAGTTACGCCGGACTAGCGTCCTACAATGAGCAGTTCTTC.

This clone was observed once. V usage is TRBV29-1 and J usage is TRBJ1-5; tentative D call: TRBD1 (5 bases). Germline CDR1 is SQVTM and CDR2 is ANQGSEA. The germline V and J ends were trimmed by 3 bases and 4 bases, with 10 bases remaining between them. The CDR3 totals 13 residues. The CDR3 loop is CSVEAGGNQPQHF. The CDR3 nucleotides are TGCAGCGTTGAGGCGGGGGGTAATCAGCCCCAGCATTTT.

J is TRBJ2-7 and V is TRBV20-1, with 9 bases lining up with TRBD1. Germline CDR1 reads DFQATT; CDR2 reads SNEGSKA (reference sequence). V gave up 3 bases and J gave up 1 base; unmatched junction bases: 10. The CDR3 is made up of 16 amino acids. The CDR3 spells CSASAPPGTGSYEQYF. Written as DNA, the CDR3 is TGCAGTGCTAGTGCGCCCCCCGGGACAGGGTCCTACGAGCAGTACTTC.

The chain recombines TRBV14 with TRBJ1-6, with D possibly TRBD1 on 6 matching bases. Between the trimmed V and J ends, which lost 6 bases and 14 bases, there was a span of 23 bases. CDR3 size: 15 residues. CDR1 and CDR2 from the germline V gene are SGHDN and FVKESK. The CDR3 region is CASSPDRTPFRTLHF. The CDR3, as DNA: TGTGCCAGCAGTCCCGACAGGACTCCTTTCAGAACCCTCCACTTT. The full variable domain, with the rest looked up from reference TRBV14 and TRBJ1-6, is EAGVTQFPSHSVIEKGQTVTLRCDPISGHDNLYWYRRVMGKEIKFLLHFVKESKQDESGMPNNRFLAERTGGTYSTLKVQPAELEDSGVYFCASSPDRTPFRTLHFGNGTRLTVT.

The chain is built from TRBV7-8 and TRBJ1-1, with D unclear. Trimming removed 1 base at V and 10 bases at J, with 16 bases between. Germline V lookup: CDR1 SGHVS, CDR2 FQNEAQ. CDR3 length: 14 residues. Here the CDR3 DNA reads TGTGCCAGCAGCTTAGATGCCGGGATCTGGGGAGCTTTCTTT. Protein: CASSLDAGIWGAFF. Variable domain in full (rest from reference TRBV7-8 and TRBJ1-1): GAGVSQSPRYKVAKRGQDVALRCDPISGHVSLFWYQQALGQGPEFLTYFQNEAQLDKSGLPSDRFFAERPEGSVSTLKIQRTQQEDSAVYLCASSLDAGIWGAFFGQGTRLTVV.

V gene TRBV5-4 combines with J gene TRBJ1-6; the D gene is possibly TRBD1 (5 bases). Trimming cost V 4 bases and J 7 bases, with 15 bases left between them. The CDR3 runs 15 residues. Germline-derived CDR1 and CDR2 are SGHNT and YYREEE (reference sequence). CDR3 loop: CASSQLQGPNSPLHF. CDR3 in DNA: TGTGCCAGCAGCCAACTTCAGGGCCCAAATTCACCCCTCCACTTT.

This clone came up once. The chain links TRBV14 to TRBJ1-2; D is ambiguous. V gave up 0 bases and J gave up 2 bases, with 10 bases separating them. Germline loops: CDR1 SGHDN, CDR2 FVKESK. The CDR3 spans 15 residues. The CDR3 region has the DNA TGTGCCAGCAGCCAAGACCGGGTGGTGAACTATGGCTACACCTTC. Translated: CASSQDRVVNYGYTF.

The chain recombines TRBV28 with TRBJ2-7, with 10 positions matching TRBD2. Looked up from germline, CDR1 is MDHEN and CDR2 is SYDVKM. CDR3 length: 16 residues. V lost 8 bases and J lost 8; bases outside the gene matches: 18. The CDR3, as DNA: TGTGCCAGCCGCCCTCTACTAGCGGGGATTACGACTAAGCAGTACTTC. Translating it yields CASRPLLAGITTKQYF.

J is TRBJ2-3 and V is TRBV7-2; 13 bases are shared with TRBD2. This CDR3 is built from 17 residues. Germline V gene lookup returns CDR1 SGHTA and CDR2 FQGNSA. V trimming: 6 bases; J trimming: 2 bases; junction bases outside the gene matches: 8. CDR3 nucleotide sequence: TGTGCCAGCAGGGGGGGGACTAGCGGGGTCTACACAGATACGCAGTATTTT. Amino acids: CASRGGTSGVYTDTQYF.

The rearrangement joins TRBV2 to TRBJ2-7, with D unresolved. Germline V gene data show CDR1 as SNHLY and CDR2 as FYNNEI. The CDR3 is 12 amino acids. V shed 5 bases and J shed 5 bases, with 10 bases lying between them. The CDR3 is CASSWTNDEQYF. The CDR3 bases are TGTGCCAGCAGTTGGACCAACGACGAGCAGTACTTC.

This rearrangement joins TRBV13 to TRBJ1-2; D gene uncertain. Trimming pared 4 bases from V and 0 bases from J, leaving 9 bases between. Germline values: CDR1 PRHDT, CDR2 FYEKMQ (reference sequence). This CDR3 region has 14 residues. In nucleotides, the CDR3 is TGTGCCAGCAGCTCCGGCAGGTCTAACTATGGCTACACCTTC. Encoded protein: CASSSGRSNYGYTF.

The V and J genes are TRBV25-1 and TRBJ1-1, with unresolved D. The CDR3 consists of 8 residues. Germline lookup yields CDR1 MGHDK and CDR2 SYGVNS. The ends were cut back, 11 bases at V and 7 bases at J, with 5 bases in the middle. CDR3 nucleotide sequence: TGTGCCCTTCTTGAAGCTTTCTTT. Translated: CALLEAFF.

The chain employs TRBV6-1 and TRBJ2-7, with TRBD1 matching 7 bases. Per the germline V gene, CDR1 is MNHNS and CDR2 is SASEGT. The trim removed 3 bases at V and 3 bases at J, leaving 2 bases unmatched. This CDR3 has 13 residues. In DNA, the CDR3 is TGTGCCAGCAGTGACAGGGGGATCTACGAGCAGTACTTC. Amino acids: CASSDRGIYEQYF.

The chain recombines TRBV4-2 with TRBJ1-6; the D gene is possibly TRBD1 (5 bases). Trimming took 1 base from V and 7 from J, leaving 14 bases between them. The CDR3 has 16 residues. Germline CDR1 LGHNA, CDR2 YNFKEQ. The chain's CDR3 is CASSQGGGIPNSPLHF. In DNA, the CDR3 is TGTGCCAGCAGCCAAGGCGGGGGTATTCCCAATTCACCCCTCCACTTT.

V and J are TRBV11-2 and TRBJ1-2, with TRBD1 matching over 9 bases. CDR1 SGHAT and CDR2 FQNNGV come from the germline V gene. The CDR3 totals 17 residues. V gave up 1 base and J gave up 2 bases; unmatched junction bases: 8. This CDR3 reads CASSLVWDRERNYGYTF. The CDR3 DNA sequence: TGTGCCAGCAGCTTAGTGTGGGACAGGGAGAGGAACTATGGCTACACCTTC.

CDR3 DNA sequence: TGTGCCAGCAGTTACTCAGGGCGGGAGCCCCAGCATTTT. Amino acid sequence: CASSYSGREPQHF. The V and J genes are TRBV6-5 and TRBJ1-5; D gene uncertain. The germline gives CDR1 MNHEY, CDR2 SVGAGI. The CDR3 is made up of 13 amino acids. Trimming stripped 0 bases from V and 8 bases from J, with 8 bases between.